A single sample is the source of the 11 T cell receptor beta chains below, sequenced in a study of cytomegalovirus exposure and HLA in healthy donors. Primers for the PCR totalled 60 Vbeta and 13 Jbeta. The repertoire was sequenced with immunoSEQ multiplex PCR; TCRdb's copy has only in-frame clones and lacks some. The table includes under 70,000 clones, approximately 71% detected once. Sequences were obtained from PBMCs. All receptors come from a woman in her twenties or thirties in good health and CMV-seronegative.

This clone was observed a few times. This chain uses TRBV5-1 with TRBJ1-3; 8 bases agree with TRBD1. The CDR3 covers 16 residues. Germline assignment: CDR1 SGHRS and CDR2 YFSETQ. V shed 4 bases, J shed 2 bases, and the junction held 8 bases outside the gene matches. As DNA, the CDR3 is TGCGCCAGCAGCCTAGATACAGGGGGTGCTGGAAACACCATATATTTT. Its translation: CASSLDTGGAGNTIYF.

This chain joins TRBV7-2 and TRBJ1-2, with TRBD1 as a possible D gene (6 bases). CDR1 SGHTA and CDR2 FQGNSA come from the germline V gene. This CDR3 is built from 16 residues. V lost 1 base, J lost 4 bases, and 16 bases lay in between. In nucleotides, the CDR3 is TGTGCCAGCAGCTTAGTGCGAGCGGACAGTCCCTATGGCTACACCTTC. This translates into CASSLVRADSPYGYTF.

Notes on this clone: One end of the junction varies from germline; a read error may be responsible. This chain connects TRBV19 to TRBJ2-7; 10 positions agree with TRBD1. Germline CDR1 reads LNHDA; CDR2 reads SQIVND (reference sequence). The CDR3 length is 14 residues. CDR3 protein: CASSKGTGAYGQYF. The CDR3 DNA reads TGTGCCAGTAGTAAAGGGACAGGGGCCTACGGGCAGTACTTC.

The genes are TRBV9 and TRBJ2-1, with a weak D call TRBD1 (7 bases). From germline, CDR1 is SGDLS and CDR2 YYNGEE. The CDR3 runs 14 residues. The V gene lost 4 bases and the J gene lost 9 bases, with 17 bases spanning the gap. The CDR3 sequence: CASSPQGGLGEQFF. CDR3 DNA: TGTGCCAGCAGCCCTCAGGGGGGCCTTGGTGAGCAGTTCTTC.

J is TRBJ2-7 and V is TRBV6-5; TRBD2 aligns across 7 bases. Germline assignment: CDR1 MNHEY and CDR2 SVGAGI. The V and J ends lost 6 bases and 0 bases, in that order; junction bases with no gene match: 2. The CDR3 is made up of 13 amino acids. CDR3 sequence reads: CASRRDYSYEQYF. CDR3 DNA sequence: TGTGCCAGCAGAAGGGACTACTCCTACGAGCAGTACTTC.

The chain couples TRBV5-1 to TRBJ1-4; TRBD1 aligns across 7 bases. V gave up 4 bases and J gave up 2 bases; unmatched junction bases: 8. The CDR3 spans 16 residues. The germline V gene encodes CDR1 SGHRS and CDR2 YFSETQ. CDR3: CASSGLTGVTNEKLFF. The CDR3 nucleotides are TGCGCCAGCAGCGGACTAACAGGGGTGACTAATGAAAAACTGTTTTTT. The whole variable domain, remainder taken from reference TRBV5-1 and TRBJ1-4, is KAGVTQTPRYLIKTRGQQVTLSCSPISGHRSVSWYQQTPGQGLQFLFEYFSETQRNKGNFPGRFSGRQFSNSRSEMNVSTLELGDSALYLCASSGLTGVTNEKLFFGSGTQLSVL.

The rearrangement uses TRBV19 and TRBJ1-4; D ambiguous. The CDR3 spans 13 residues. CDR1 and CDR2 from the germline V gene are LNHDA and SQIVND (reference sequence). V lost 1 base to trimming and J lost 4 bases, with 4 bases between them. CDR3 DNA: TGTGCCAGTAGTATAGGCGGTAATGAAAAACTGTTTTTT. It encodes CASSIGGNEKLFF.

This chain links TRBV5-4 with TRBJ1-5; D is ambiguous. In germline, CDR1 is SGHNT, CDR2 YYREEE (reference sequence). There are 14 residues in the CDR3. V was trimmed by 1 base and J by 7 bases, leaving 12 bases between them. CDR3 protein: CASSLYGREQPQHF. CDR3 coding DNA: TGTGCCAGCAGCTTGTACGGGCGGGAGCAGCCCCAGCATTTT.

This chain connects TRBV7-6 to TRBJ2-1; a possible D gene is TRBD2 (5 bases). Trimming took off 5 bases at V and 3 bases at J, with 14 bases between the two ends. The CDR3 consists of 15 residues. The V gene's germline CDR1 is SGHVS and CDR2 FNYEAQ. Here the CDR3 reads CASSNLAEGYNEQFF. The CDR3, as DNA: TGTGCCAGCAGCAATCTAGCCGAGGGCTACAATGAGCAGTTCTTC.

V is TRBV7-9 and J is TRBJ1-2, with D uncertain. V was trimmed by 2 bases and J by 5 bases, leaving 12 bases between them. In germline, CDR1 is SEHNR, CDR2 FQNEAQ (reference sequence). The CDR3 spans 14 residues. CDR3 sequence reads: CASSLLGQIYGYTF. The CDR3 DNA sequence: TGTGCCAGCAGCTTACTGGGCCAGATTTATGGCTACACCTTC.

The chain has TRBV11-3 and TRBJ2-7; 9 bases are a match to TRBD1. This CDR3 has 16 amino acids. Germline V gene lookup returns CDR1 SGHNT and CDR2 YENEEA. The ends lost 1 base at V and 5 bases at J; junction bases unmatched: 9. The DNA for the CDR3 is TGTGCCAGCAGCTTAGGGGACAGGGCCAGAGTCGACGAGCAGTACTTC. It yields the protein CASSLGDRARVDEQYF.